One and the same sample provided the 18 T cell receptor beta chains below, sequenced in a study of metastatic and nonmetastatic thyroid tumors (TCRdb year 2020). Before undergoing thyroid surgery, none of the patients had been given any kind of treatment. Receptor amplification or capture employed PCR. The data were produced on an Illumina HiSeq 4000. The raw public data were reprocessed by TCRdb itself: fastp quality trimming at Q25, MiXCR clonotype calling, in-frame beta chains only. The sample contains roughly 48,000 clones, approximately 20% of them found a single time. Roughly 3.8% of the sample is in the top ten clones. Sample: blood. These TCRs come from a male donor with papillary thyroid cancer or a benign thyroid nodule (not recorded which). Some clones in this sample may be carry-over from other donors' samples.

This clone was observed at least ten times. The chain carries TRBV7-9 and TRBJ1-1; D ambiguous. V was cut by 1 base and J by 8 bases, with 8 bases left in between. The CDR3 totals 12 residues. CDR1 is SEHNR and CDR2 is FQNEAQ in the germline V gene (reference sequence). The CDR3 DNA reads TGTGCCAGCAGCTTAGAAAACAGAGAAGCTTTCTTT. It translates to CASSLENREAFF. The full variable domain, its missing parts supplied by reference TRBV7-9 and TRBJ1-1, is DTGVSQNPRHKITKRGQNVTFRCDPISEHNRLYWYRQTLGQGPEFLTYFQNEAQLEKSRLLSDRFSAERPKGSFSTLEIQRTEQGDSAMYLCASSLENREAFFGQGTRLTVV.

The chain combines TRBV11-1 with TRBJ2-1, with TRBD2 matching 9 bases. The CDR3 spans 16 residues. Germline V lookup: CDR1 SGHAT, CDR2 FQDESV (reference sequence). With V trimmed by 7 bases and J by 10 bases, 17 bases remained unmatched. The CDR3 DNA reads TGTGCCAGCACCCCCTCGGCGGGAGGGGGATATGGAGAGCAGTTCTTC. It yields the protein CASTPSAGGGYGEQFF.

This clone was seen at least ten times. CDR3 sequence: CASSLDGTPQETQYF. The CDR3 region has the DNA TGTGCCAGCAGCTTGGACGGGACACCCCAAGAGACCCAGTACTTC. This chain uses TRBV7-9 with TRBJ2-5, with D possibly being TRBD1 (6 bases). CDR1 and CDR2 from the germline V gene are SEHNR and FQNEAQ (reference sequence). The ends were cut back, 3 bases at V and 1 base at J, with 12 bases in the middle. The CDR3 runs 15 residues. The whole variable domain, remainder taken from reference TRBV7-9 and TRBJ2-5, is DTGVSQNPRHKITKRGQNVTFRCDPISEHNRLYWYRQTLGQGPEFLTYFQNEAQLEKSRLLSDRFSAERPKGSFSTLEIQRTEQGDSAMYLCASSLDGTPQETQYFGPGTRLLVL.

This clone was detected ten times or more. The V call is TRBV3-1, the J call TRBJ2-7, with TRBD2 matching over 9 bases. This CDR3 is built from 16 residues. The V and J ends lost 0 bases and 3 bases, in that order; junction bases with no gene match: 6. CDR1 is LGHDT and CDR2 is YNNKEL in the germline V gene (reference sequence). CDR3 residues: CASSQDMGLADYEQYF. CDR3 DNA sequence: TGTGCCAGCAGCCAAGACATGGGACTAGCAGACTACGAGCAGTACTTC.

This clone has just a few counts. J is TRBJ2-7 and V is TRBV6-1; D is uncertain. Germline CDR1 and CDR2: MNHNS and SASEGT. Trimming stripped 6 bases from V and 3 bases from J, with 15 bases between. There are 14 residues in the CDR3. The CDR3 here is CASRDEAGRYEQYF. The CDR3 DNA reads TGTGCCAGCAGGGACGAAGCCGGACGCTACGAGCAGTACTTC.

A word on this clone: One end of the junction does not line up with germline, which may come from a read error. The chain's CDR3 is CASSQVIAAGTEAFF. CDR3 bases: TGTGCCAGCAGCCAAGTTATCGCAGCGGGCACTGAAGCTTTCTTC. The chain employs TRBV3-1 and TRBJ1-1; D is ambiguous. Germline CDR1 is LGHDT and CDR2 is YNNKEL (reference sequence). The CDR3 is 15 amino acids.

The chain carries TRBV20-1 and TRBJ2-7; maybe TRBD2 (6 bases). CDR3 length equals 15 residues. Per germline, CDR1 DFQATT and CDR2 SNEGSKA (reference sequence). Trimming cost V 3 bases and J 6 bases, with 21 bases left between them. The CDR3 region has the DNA TGCAGTGCTAGTAGGGCGGGGTGGAATCGGGGCGAGCAGTACTTC. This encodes CSASRAGWNRGEQYF.

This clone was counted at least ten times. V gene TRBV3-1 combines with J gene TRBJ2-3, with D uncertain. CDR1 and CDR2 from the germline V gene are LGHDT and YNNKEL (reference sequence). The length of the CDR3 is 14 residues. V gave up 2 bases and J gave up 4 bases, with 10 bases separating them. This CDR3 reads CASSQHRTADTQYF. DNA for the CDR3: TGTGCCAGCAGCCAACACCGGACGGCAGATACGCAGTATTTT.

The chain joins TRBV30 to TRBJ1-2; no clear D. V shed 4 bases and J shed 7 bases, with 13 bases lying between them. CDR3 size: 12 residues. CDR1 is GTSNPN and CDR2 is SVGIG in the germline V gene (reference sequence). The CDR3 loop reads CAWIGQASGYTF. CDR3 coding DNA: TGTGCCTGGATCGGGCAGGCGAGTGGCTACACCTTC. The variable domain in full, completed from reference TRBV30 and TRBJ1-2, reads SQTIHQWPATLVQPVGSPLSLECTVEGTSNPNLYWYRQAAGRGLQLLFYSVGIGQISSEVPQNLSASRPQDRQFILSSKKLLLSDSGFYLCAWIGQASGYTFGSGTRLTVV.

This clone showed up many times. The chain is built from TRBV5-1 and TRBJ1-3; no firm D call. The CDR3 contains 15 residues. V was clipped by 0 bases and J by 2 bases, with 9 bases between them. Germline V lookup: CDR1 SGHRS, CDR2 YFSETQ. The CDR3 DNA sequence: TGCGCCAGCAGCTTGGCAGGTCAAACTGGAAACACCATATATTTT. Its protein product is CASSLAGQTGNTIYF.

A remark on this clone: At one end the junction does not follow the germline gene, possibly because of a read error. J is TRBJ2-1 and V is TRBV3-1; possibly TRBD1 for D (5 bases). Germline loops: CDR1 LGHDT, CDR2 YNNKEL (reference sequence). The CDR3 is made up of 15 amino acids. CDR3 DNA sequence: TGTTCCAGCAGCCAAGGTTATATTAGGGGCAATGAGCAGTTCTTC. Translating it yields CSSSQGYIRGNEQFF.

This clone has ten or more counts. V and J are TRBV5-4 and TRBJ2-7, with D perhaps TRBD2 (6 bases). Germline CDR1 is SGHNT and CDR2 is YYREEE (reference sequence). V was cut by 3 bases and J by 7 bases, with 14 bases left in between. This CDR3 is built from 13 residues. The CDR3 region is CASSSEVRGEQYF. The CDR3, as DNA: TGTGCCAGCAGCTCGGAGGTGCGGGGTGAGCAGTACTTC.

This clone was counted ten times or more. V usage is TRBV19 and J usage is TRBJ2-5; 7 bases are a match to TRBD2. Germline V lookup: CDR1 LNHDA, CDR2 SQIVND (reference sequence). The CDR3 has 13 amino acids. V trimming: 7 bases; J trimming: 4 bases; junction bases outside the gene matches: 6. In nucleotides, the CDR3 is TGTGCCAGTAATCCCGCGGGAGTAGAGACCCAGTACTTC. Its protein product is CASNPAGVETQYF.

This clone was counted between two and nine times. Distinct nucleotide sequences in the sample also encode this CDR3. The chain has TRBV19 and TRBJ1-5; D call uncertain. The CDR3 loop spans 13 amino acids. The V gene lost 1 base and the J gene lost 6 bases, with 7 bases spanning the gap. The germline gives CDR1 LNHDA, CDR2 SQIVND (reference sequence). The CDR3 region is CASSIGHGQPQHF. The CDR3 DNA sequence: TGTGCCAGTAGTATAGGACACGGTCAGCCCCAGCATTTT.

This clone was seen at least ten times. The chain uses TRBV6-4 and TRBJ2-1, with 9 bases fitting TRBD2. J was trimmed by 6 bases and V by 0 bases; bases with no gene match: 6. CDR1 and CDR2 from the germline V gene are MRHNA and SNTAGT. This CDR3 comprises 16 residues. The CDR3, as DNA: TGTGCCAGCAGTGACTCTAGCGGGGGTTTTATCAATGAGCAGTTCTTC. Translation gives CASSDSSGGFINEQFF.

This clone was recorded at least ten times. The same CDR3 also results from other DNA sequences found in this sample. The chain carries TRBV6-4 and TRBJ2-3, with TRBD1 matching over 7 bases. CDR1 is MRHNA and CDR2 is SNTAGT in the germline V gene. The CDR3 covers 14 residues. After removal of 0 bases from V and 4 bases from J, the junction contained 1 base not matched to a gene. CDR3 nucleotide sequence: TGTGCCAGCAGTGACTCAGGGGGCGCAGATACGCAGTATTTT. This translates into CASSDSGGADTQYF.

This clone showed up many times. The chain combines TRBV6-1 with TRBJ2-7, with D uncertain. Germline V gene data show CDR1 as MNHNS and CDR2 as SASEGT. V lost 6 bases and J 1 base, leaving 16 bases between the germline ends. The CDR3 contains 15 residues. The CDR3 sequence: CASRRTESRSYEQYF. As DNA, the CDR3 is TGTGCCAGCAGAAGGACGGAAAGTAGATCCTACGAGCAGTACTTC.

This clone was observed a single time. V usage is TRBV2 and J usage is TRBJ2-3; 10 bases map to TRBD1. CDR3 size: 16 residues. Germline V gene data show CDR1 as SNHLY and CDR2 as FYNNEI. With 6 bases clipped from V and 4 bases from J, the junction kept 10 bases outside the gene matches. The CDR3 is CASRRQGASGADTQYF. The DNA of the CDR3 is TGTGCCAGCAGGAGACAGGGGGCCTCTGGCGCAGATACGCAGTATTTT.